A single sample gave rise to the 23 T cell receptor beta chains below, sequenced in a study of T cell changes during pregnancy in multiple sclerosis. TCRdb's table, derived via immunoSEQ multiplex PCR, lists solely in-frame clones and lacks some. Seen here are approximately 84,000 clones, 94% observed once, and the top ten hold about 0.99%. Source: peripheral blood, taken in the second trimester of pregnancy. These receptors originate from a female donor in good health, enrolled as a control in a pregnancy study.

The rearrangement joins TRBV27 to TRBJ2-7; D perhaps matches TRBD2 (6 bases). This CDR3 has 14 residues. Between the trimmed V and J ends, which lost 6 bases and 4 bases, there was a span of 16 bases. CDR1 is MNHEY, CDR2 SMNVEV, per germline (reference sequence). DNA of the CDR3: TGTGCCAGCAGACCGGGCTGGGACTTTTACGAGCAGTACTTC. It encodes CASRPGWDFYEQYF.

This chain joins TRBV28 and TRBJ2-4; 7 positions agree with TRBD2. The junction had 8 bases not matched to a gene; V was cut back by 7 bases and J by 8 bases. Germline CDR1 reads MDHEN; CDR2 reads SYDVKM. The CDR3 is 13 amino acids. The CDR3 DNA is TGTGCCAGCACCTGGGGGGGATCGGACATTCAGTACTTC. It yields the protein CASTWGGSDIQYF. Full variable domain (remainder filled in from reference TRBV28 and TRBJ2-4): DVKVTQSSRYLVKRTGEKVFLECVQDMDHENMFWYRQDPGLGLRLIYFSYDVKMKEKGDIPEGYSVSREKKERFSLILESASTNQTSMYLCASTWGGSDIQYFGAGTRLSVL.

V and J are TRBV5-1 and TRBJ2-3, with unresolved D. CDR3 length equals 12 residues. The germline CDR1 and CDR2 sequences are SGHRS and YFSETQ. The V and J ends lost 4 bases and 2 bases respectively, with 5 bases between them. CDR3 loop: CASSQNTDTQYF. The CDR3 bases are TGCGCCAGCAGCCAGAACACAGATACGCAGTATTTT.

The CDR3 sequence: CASSPDSLYNEQFF. CDR3 nucleotides: TGCGCCAGCAGCCCGGACAGCCTATACAATGAGCAGTTCTTC. This chain uses TRBV5-1 with TRBJ2-1; D perhaps matches TRBD1 (6 bases). There are 14 residues in the CDR3. V dropped 4 bases and J dropped 4 bases, with 12 bases sitting between them. The germline V gene has CDR1 SGHRS and CDR2 YFSETQ.

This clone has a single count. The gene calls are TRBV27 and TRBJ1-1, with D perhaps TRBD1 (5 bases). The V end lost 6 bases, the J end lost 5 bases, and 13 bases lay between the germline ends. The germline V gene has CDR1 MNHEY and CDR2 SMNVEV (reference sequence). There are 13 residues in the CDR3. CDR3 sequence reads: CASRRGSGTEAFF. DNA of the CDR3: TGTGCCAGCAGGCGGGGGTCGGGAACTGAAGCTTTCTTT.

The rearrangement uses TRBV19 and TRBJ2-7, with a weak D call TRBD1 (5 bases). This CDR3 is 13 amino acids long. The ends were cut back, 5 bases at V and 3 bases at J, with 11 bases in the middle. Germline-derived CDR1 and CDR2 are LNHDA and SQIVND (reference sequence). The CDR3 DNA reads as TGTGCCAGTAGTTATGGGGCAGACTACGAGCAGTACTTC. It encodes CASSYGADYEQYF.

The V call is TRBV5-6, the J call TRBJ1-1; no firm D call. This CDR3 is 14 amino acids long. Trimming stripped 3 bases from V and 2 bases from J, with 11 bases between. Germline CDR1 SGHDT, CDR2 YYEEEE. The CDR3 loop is CASSSSWANTEAFF. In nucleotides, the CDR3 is TGTGCCAGCAGCTCGTCATGGGCTAACACTGAAGCTTTCTTT.

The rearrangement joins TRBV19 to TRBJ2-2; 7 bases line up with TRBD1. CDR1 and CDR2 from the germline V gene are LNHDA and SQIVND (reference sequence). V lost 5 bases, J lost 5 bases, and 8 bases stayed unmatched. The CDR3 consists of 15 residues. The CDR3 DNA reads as TGTGCCAGTAGTGTCACAGGGGTTGGGACCGGGGAGCTGTTTTTT. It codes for CASSVTGVGTGELFF.

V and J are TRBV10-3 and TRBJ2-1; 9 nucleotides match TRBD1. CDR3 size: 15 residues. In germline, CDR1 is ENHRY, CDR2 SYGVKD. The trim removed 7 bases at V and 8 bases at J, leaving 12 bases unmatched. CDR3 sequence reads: CAITHTHRGRDEQFF. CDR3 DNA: TGTGCCATCACCCACACTCACAGGGGGCGGGATGAGCAGTTCTTC.

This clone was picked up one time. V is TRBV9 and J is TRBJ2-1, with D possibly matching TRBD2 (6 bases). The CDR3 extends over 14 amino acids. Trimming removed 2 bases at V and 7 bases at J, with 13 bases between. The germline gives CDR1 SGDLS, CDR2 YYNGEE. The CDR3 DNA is TGTGCCAGCAGCGTGTTTAGCGGTCAGAATGAGCAGTTCTTC. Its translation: CASSVFSGQNEQFF.

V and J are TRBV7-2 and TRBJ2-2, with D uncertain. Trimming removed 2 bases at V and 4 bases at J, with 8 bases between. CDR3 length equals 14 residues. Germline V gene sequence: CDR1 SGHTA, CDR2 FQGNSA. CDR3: CASSLYPRTGELFF. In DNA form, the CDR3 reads TGTGCCAGCAGCTTATATCCCCGCACCGGGGAGCTGTTTTTT.

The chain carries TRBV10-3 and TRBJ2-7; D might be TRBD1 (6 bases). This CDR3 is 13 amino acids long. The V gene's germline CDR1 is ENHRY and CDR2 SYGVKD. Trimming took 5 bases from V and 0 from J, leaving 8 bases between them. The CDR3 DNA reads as TGTGCCATCAGTCGGGACAACTCCTACGAGCAGTACTTC. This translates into CAISRDNSYEQYF.

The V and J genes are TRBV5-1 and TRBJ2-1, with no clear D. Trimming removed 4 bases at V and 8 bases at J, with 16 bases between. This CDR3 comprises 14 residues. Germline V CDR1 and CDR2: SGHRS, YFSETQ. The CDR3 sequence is CASSPFVGSDEQFF. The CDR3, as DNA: TGCGCCAGCAGCCCATTCGTCGGGTCCGATGAGCAGTTCTTC.

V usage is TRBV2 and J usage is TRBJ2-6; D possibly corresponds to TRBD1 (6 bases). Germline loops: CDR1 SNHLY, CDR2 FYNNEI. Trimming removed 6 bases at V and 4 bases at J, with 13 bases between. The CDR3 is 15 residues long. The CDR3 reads CASRGTGSGANVLTF. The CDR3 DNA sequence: TGTGCCAGCAGAGGCACAGGGTCAGGGGCCAACGTCCTGACTTTC.

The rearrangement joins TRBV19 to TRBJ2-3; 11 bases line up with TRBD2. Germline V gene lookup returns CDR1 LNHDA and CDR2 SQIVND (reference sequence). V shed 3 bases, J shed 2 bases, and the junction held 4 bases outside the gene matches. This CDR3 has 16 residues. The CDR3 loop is CASSITSGGLTDTQYF. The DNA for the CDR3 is TGTGCCAGTAGTATCACTAGCGGGGGACTCACAGATACGCAGTATTTT.

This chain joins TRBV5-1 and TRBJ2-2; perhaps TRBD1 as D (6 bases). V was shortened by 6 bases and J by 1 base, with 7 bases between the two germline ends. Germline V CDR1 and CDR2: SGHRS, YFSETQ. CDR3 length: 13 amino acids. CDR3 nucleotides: TGCGCCAGCAAGGGACAGAACACCGGGGAGCTGTTTTTT. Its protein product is CASKGQNTGELFF.

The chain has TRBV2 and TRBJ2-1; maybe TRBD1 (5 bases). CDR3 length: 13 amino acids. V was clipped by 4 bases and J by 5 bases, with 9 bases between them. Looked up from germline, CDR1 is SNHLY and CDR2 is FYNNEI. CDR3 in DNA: TGTGCCAGCAGTGGCGAGGACAACAATGAGCAGTTCTTC. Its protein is CASSGEDNNEQFF.

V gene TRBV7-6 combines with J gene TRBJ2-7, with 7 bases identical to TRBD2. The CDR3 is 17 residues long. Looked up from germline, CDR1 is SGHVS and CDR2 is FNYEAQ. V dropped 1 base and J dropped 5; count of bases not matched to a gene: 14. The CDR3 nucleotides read TGTGCCAGCAGCTTAGATTATAGGTCCGGGGGGTCGGACGAGCAGTACTTC. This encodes CASSLDYRSGGSDEQYF.

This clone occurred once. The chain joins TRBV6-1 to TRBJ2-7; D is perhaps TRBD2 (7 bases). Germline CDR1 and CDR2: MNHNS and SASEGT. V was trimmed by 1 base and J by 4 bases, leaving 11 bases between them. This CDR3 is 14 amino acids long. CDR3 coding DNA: TGTGCCAGCAGTGAAGTGGGGGGGCCGTACGAGCAGTACTTC. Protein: CASSEVGGPYEQYF.

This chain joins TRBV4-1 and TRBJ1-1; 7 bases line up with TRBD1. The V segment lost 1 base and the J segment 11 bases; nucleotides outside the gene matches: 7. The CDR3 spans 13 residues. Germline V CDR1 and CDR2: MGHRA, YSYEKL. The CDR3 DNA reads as TGCGCCAGCAGCCAAGGACAGGGTTTAAGGGCTTTCTTT. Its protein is CASSQGQGLRAFF.

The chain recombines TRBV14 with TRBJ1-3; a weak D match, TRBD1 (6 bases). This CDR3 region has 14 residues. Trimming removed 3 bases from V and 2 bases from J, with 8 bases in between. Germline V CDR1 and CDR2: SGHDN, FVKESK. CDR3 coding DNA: TGTGCCAGCAGCCAGACAGGTGCTGGAAACACCATATATTTT. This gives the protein CASSQTGAGNTIYF.

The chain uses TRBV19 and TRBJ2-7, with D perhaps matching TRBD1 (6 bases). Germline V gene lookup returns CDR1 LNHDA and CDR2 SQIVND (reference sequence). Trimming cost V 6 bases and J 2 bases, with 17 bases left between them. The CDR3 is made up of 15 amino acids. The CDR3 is CASRVLAGDTYEQYF. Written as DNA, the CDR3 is TGTGCCAGTAGGGTTCTAGCCGGGGACACCTACGAGCAGTACTTC.

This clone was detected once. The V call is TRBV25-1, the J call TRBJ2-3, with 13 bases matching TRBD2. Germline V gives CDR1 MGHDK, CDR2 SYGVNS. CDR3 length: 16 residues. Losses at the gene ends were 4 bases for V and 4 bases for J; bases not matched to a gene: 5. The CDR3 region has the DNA TGTGCCAGCAGTGGAAGAGGACTAGCGGGAGCAGATACGCAGTATTTT. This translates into CASSGRGLAGADTQYF.